This T cell receptor (beta chain) derives from a study of monozygotic twins with inflammatory bowel disease (dated 2019 in TCRdb). With regard to the full study: In total, 28 monozygotic twin pairs made up the full study: 19 Danish pairs, all IBD-discordant, plus nine German pairs, of which four were IBD-concordant and five were IBD-discordant. The search for disease-associated traits relied mainly on comparing, within discordant pairs, IBD patients with their genetically identical healthy co-twins. Each individual had, on average, about 151 000 unique TCRalpha sequences and 181 000 unique TCRbeta sequences available for analysis.

A 2.5 ml peripheral blood sample was drawn into PAXgene tubes per donor and stored at -80°C. Without any T cell sorting, total RNA was extracted from whole blood using the PAXgene blood miRNA kit on an automated QIAcube. Peripheral blood from monozygotic twin pairs, either concordant or discordant for inflammatory bowel disease, underwent deep TCRalpha and TCRbeta repertoire profiling that used unique molecular barcoding. Smoking habits were recorded for all twin pairs, with individuals classified as current, former or never smokers. The method behind the library was 5' RACE. For each TCR library, around 3,800 ng of total RNA was used. For each sample, cDNA was synthesized in eight separate reactions using SMARTScribe reverse transcriptase. During cDNA synthesis, template switching was used to introduce unique molecular identifiers that contained a 6-nucleotide sample barcode. Two nested PCRs of roughly 15 and 9 cycles amplified the TCRalpha and TCRbeta cDNA, and bead purification followed each PCR. Before amplification, the cDNA was treated with uracil DNA-glycosylase and purified using the QIAquick PCR purification kit. The second PCR was the step at which Illumina TruSeq-compatible adapters and sample-specific barcodes were added. TapeStation and Qubit were used to check library quality and concentration, and approximately 5.5 ng of each library went into the pool. The pooled libraries were sequenced with 2 x 100 bp reads and custom sequencing primers on an Illumina HiSeq2500 single-index Rapid Run. Turning to the authors' computational methods: PCR and sequencing errors were corrected by UMI-based consensus assembly using MiGEC version 1.2.6. MiXCR version 2.1.1 handled V(D)J alignment, clonotype assembly and CDR3 extraction. Gene usage, clonotype sharing and MAIT/NKT TCR abundance were normalised by analysing the top 1000, 10 000 and 20 000 clonotypes per sample. After downsampling to 27 000 UMIs, diversity was calculated as the inverse Simpson index using the vegan R package. Paired Mann-Whitney U tests on discordant twin pairs were used, with Benjamini-Hochberg multiple-testing correction. Based on TCRdb reprocessing of the reads, there is one entry per CDR3 protein sequence, and DNA is missing. The V and J calls come from TCRdb's annotation, not from the publication. This sample's table lists approximately 330,000 distinct CDR3 sequences. Of the sample, approximately 2% falls within the top ten clones.

From the cysteine up to the phenylalanine, the CDR3 has a length of 18 residues. No DNA has been recorded. Note on this clonotype: Its antigen remains undetermined.

Broad study findings and their caveats: Compared with healthy twins, IBD patients had fewer clonotypes in common with other individuals, a difference most pronounced in patients showing signs of disease activity. No single strong signal or clonotype linked to IBD turned up in the results, so the idea that one exists was not supported. No difference in repertoire similarity was observed between concordant and discordant twins, possibly owing to limited statistical power. IBD patients had lower TCRbeta repertoire diversity, measured by the inverse Simpson index, than their healthy co-twins. Distinction between different T cell subtypes could not be achieved in the analysis. Because patients received different immunosuppressive treatments, the repertoires may have picked up extra background noise and variability between individuals.

The sample was blood. The chain joins TRBV12-3 or TRBV12-4 to TRBJ1-5; the TCRdb call, TRBD1, lacks DNA for checking. This TCR was sampled from a human donor with ulcerative colitis or Crohn's disease, or a healthy co-twin of an affected twin (not recorded which). The CDR3 reads as follows: CASSFWTPGQRSNQPQHF.